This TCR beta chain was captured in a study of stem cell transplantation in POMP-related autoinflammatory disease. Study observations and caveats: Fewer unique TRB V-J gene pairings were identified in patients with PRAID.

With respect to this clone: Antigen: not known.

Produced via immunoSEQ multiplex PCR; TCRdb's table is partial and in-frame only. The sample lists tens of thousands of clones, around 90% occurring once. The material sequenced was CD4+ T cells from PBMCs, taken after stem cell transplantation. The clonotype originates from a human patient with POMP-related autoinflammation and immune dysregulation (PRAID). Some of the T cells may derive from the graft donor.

The DNA for the CDR3 is TGCAGCGTTGAGACCTTTGGGACTGAAGCTTTCTTT. It codes for CSVETFGTEAFF. The chain links TRBV29-1 to TRBJ1-1; no definite D call. The germline V gene has CDR1 SQVTM and CDR2 ANQGSEA. CDR3 length: 12 residues. V was cut by 3 bases and J by 5 bases, with 10 bases left in between.